This T cell receptor beta chain appears in the sequencing data of a study of blood T cell repertoires in COVID-19. This clone showed up just once. The CDR3 runs 12 residues. CDR1 and CDR2 (germline): LNHNV, YYDKDF (reference sequence). Trimming pared 8 bases from V and 3 bases from J, leaving 8 bases between. Profiled with immunoSEQ multiplex PCR; TCRdb holds only in-frame clones, not every one. The sample lists 150,000 or so clones, about 86% occurring once. The chain recombines TRBV15 with TRBJ2-1; D may be TRBD2 (5 bases). This TCR was recovered from a man aged 45-60 years with active or convalescent COVID-19. Source material: peripheral blood. DNA for the CDR3: TGTGCCACCGGGAGCCTCTACAATGAGCAGTTCTTC. It yields the protein CATGSLYNEQFF.